This T cell receptor beta chain was identified during a study of circulating and synovial CD4+ cells in juvenile arthritis. Study-level findings and limits: T cell genome counts differed by at least an order of magnitude between CPL and CD4 samples.

Assay used: immunoSEQ multiplex PCR; TCRdb lists only in-frame clones, some missing. This sample carries under 40,000 clones, roughly 96% of them seen once, and the ten largest clones take around 0.7%. Remarks on this clone: Its antigen is unidentified.

The length of the CDR3 is 11 residues. Trimming removed 5 bases from V and 8 bases from J, with 12 bases in between. Germline CDR1 reads DFQATT; CDR2 reads SNEGSKA (reference sequence). Sequenced samples came from active juvenile idiopathic arthritis patients. The chain employs TRBV20-1 and TRBJ1-2; D call uncertain. The specimen sequenced was CD4+ T cells from blood. This clonotype was sampled from a human donor with juvenile idiopathic arthritis. The CDR3 sequence: CSAPSTRGYTF. The DNA for the CDR3 is TGCAGTGCTCCATCGACTAGGGGCTACACCTTC.